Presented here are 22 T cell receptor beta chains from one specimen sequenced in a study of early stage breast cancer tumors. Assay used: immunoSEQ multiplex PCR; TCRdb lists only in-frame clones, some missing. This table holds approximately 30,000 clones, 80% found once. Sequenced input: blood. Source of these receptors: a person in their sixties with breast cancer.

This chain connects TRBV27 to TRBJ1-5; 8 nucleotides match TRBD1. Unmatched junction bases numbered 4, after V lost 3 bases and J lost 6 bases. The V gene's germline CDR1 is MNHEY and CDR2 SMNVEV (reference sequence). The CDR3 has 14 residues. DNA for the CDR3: TGTGCCAGCAGTTTGGCAGGGGGCGGTCAGCCCCAGCATTTT. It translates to CASSLAGGGQPQHF.

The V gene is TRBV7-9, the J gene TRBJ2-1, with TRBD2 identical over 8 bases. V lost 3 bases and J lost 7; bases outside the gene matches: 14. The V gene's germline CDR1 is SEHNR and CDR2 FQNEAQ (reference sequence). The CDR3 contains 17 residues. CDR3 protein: CASSLALGRALGNEQFF. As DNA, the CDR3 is TGTGCCAGCAGCTTGGCCCTCGGGAGGGCCCTCGGGAATGAGCAGTTCTTC.

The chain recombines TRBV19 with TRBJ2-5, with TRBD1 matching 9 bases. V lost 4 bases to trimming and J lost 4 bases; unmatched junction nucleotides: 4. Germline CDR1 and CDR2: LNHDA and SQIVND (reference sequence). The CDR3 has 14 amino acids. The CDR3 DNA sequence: TGTGCCAGTAGTAAACAGGGGGCGTTAGAGACCCAGTACTTC. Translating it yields CASSKQGALETQYF. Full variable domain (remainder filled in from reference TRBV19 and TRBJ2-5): DGGITQSPKYLFRKEGQNVTLSCEQNLNHDAMYWYRQDPGQGLRLIYYSQIVNDFQKGDIAEGYSVSREKKESFPLTVTSAQKNPTAFYLCASSKQGALETQYFGPGTRLLVL.

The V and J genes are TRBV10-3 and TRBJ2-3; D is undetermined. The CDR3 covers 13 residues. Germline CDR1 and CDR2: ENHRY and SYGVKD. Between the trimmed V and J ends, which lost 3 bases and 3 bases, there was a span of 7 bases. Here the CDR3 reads CAISEPRTDTQYF. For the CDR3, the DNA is TGTGCCATCAGTGAACCCAGAACAGATACGCAGTATTTT.

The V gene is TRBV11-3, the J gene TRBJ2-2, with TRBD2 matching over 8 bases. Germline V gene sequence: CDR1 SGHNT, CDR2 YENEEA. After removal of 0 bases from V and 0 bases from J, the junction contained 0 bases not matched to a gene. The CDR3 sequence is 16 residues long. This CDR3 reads CASSLEGLANTGELFF. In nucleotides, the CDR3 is TGTGCCAGCAGCTTAGAGGGACTAGCGAACACCGGGGAGCTGTTTTTT.

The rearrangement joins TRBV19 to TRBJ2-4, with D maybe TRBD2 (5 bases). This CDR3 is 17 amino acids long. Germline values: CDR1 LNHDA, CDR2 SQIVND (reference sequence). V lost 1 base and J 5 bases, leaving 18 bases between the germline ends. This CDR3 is CASSIVFSGGRENIQYF. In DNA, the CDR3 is TGTGCCAGTAGTATAGTATTCAGTGGCGGGCGCGAAAACATTCAGTACTTC.

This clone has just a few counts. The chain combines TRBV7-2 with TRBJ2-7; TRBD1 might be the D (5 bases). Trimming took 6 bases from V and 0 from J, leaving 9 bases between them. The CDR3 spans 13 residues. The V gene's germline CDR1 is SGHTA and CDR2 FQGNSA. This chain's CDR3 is CASRWGGSYEQYF. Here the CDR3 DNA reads TGTGCCAGCAGGTGGGGCGGCTCCTACGAGCAGTACTTC. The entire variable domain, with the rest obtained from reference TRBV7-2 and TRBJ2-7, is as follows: GAGVSQSPSNKVTEKGKDVELRCDPISGHTALYWYRQSLGQGLEFLIYFQGNSAPDKSGLPSDRFSAERTGGSVSTLTIQRTQQEDSAVYLCASRWGGSYEQYFGPGTRLTVT.

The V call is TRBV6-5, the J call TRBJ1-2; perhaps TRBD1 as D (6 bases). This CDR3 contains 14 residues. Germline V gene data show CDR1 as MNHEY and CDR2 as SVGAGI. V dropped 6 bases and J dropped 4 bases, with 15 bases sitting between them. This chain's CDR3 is CASRGTPLVYGYTF. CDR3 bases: TGTGCCAGCAGGGGGACACCACTTGTCTATGGCTACACCTTC.

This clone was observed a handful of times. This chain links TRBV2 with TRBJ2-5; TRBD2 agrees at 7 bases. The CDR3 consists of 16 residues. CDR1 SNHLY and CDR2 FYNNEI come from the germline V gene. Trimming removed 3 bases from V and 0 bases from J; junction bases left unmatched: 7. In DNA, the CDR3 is TGTGCCAGCAGTGATGGGGCTAGCGGATACCAAGAGACCCAGTACTTC. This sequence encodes CASSDGASGYQETQYF.

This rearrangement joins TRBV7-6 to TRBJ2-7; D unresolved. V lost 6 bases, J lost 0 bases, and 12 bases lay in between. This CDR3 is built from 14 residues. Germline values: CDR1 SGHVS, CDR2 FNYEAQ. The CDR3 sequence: CASSPATSSYEQYF. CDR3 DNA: TGTGCCAGCAGTCCTGCCACGAGCTCCTACGAGCAGTACTTC.

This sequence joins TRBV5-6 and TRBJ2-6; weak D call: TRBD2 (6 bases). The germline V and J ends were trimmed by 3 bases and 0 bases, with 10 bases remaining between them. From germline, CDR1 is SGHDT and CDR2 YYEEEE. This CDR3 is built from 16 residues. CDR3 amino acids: CASSSGLISGANVLTF. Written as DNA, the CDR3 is TGTGCCAGCAGCTCGGGACTGATCTCTGGGGCCAACGTCCTGACTTTC.

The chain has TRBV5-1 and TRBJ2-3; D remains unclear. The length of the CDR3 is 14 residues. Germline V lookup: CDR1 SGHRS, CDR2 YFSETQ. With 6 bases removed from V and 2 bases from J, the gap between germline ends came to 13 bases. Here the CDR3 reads CASTYNKFTDTQYF. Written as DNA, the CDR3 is TGCGCCAGCACTTACAACAAATTCACAGATACGCAGTATTTT.

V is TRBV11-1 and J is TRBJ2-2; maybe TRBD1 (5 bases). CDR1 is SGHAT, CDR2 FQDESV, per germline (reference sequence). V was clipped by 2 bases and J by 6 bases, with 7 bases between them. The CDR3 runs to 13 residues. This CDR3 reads CASSLLGAGELFF. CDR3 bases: TGTGCCAGCAGCTTACTAGGGGCCGGGGAGCTGTTTTTT. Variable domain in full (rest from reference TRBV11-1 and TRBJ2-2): EAEVAQSPRYKITEKSQAVAFWCDPISGHATLYWYRQILGQGPELLVQFQDESVVDDSQLPKDRFSAERLKGVDSTLKIQPAELGDSAMYLCASSLLGAGELFFGEGSRLTVL.

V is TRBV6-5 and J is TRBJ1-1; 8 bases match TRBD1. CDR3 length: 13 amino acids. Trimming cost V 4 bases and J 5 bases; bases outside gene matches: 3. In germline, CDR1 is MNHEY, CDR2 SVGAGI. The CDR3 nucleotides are TGTGCCAGCAGTTGGGACAGGAGTACTGAAGCTTTCTTT. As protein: CASSWDRSTEAFF.

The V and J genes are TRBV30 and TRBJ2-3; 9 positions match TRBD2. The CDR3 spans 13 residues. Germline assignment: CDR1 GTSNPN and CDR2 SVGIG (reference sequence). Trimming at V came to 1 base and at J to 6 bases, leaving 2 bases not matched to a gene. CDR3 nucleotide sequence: TGTGCCTGGAGTGCCGGGACTAGCGATACGCAGTATTTT. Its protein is CAWSAGTSDTQYF.

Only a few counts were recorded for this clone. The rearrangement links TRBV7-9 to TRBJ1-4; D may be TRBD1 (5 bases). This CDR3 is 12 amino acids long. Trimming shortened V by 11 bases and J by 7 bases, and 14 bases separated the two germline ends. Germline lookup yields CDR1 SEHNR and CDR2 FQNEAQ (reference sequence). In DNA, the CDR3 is TGTGCCGGCTCGGACATTTCTGAAAAACTGTTTTTT. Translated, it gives CAGSDISEKLFF.

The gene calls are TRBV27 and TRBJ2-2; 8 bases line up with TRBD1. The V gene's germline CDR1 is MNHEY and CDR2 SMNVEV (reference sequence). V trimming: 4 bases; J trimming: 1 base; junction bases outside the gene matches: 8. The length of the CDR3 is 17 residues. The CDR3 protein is CASSSFRGQGNTGELFF. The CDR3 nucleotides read TGTGCCAGCAGTTCTTTCCGAGGACAGGGGAACACCGGGGAGCTGTTTTTT.

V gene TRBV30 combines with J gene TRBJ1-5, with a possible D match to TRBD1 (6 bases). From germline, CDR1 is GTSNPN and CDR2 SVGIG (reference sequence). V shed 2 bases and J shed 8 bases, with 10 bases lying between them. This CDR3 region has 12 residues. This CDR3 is CAWSTGLEPQHF. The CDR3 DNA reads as TGTGCCTGGAGTACAGGGCTGGAGCCCCAGCATTTT.

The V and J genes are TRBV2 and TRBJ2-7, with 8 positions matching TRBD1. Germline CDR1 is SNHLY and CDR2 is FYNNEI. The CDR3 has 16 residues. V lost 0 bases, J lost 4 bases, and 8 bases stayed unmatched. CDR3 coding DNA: TGTGCCAGCAGTGAAGCGGCGACAGGGGAACGATACGAGCAGTACTTC. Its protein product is CASSEAATGERYEQYF.

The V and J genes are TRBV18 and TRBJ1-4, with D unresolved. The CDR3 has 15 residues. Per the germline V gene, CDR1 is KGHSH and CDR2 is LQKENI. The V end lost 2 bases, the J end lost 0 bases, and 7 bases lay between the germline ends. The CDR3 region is CASSPNGSTNEKLFF. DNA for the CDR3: TGTGCCAGCTCACCAAACGGGTCAACTAATGAAAAACTGTTTTTT.

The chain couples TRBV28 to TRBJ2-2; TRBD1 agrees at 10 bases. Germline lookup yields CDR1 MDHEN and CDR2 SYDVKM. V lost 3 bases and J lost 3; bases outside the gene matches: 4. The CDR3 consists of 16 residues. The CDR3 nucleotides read TGTGCCAGCAGTTTGCGACAGGGGGCGGACACCGGGGAGCTGTTTTTT. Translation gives CASSLRQGADTGELFF.

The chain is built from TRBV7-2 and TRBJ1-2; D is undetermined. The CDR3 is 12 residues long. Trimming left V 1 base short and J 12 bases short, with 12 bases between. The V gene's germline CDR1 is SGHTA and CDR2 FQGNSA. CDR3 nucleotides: TGTGCCAGCAGCTTAGACGGGTGGTTCAACACCTTC. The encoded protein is CASSLDGWFNTF.